These 29 T cell receptor beta chains came from one sample sequenced in a study of cytomegalovirus exposure and HLA in healthy donors. PCR primers comprised 60 Vbeta and 13 Jbeta primers. Data came from immunoSEQ multiplex PCR; TCRdb stores just in-frame clones and leaves some out. The sample gives under 200,000 clones, roughly 75% of which show up once; approximately 5.1% is in the top ten. The sample comprised PBMCs. The receptors originated from a man aged 40-50 years in good health and CMV-seronegative.

The genes are TRBV9 and TRBJ2-5; D may be TRBD2 (5 bases). The germline CDR1 and CDR2 sequences are SGDLS and YYNGEE. The V gene lost 2 bases and the J gene lost 1 base, with 9 bases spanning the gap. The CDR3 length is 14 residues. In DNA form, the CDR3 reads TGTGCCAGCAGCGTTTTGAGCGGCCAAGAGACCCAGTACTTC. Its protein is CASSVLSGQETQYF.

The chain combines TRBV5-1 with TRBJ1-2; TRBD1 aligns across 9 bases. CDR1 and CDR2 from the germline V gene are SGHRS and YFSETQ. The CDR3 covers 14 residues. Trimming took 4 bases from V and 3 from J; bases not matched to a gene: 4. The CDR3 DNA is TGCGCCAGCAGCGACACAGGGGGCGACTATGGCTACACCTTC. It encodes CASSDTGGDYGYTF.

This clone was detected once. This sequence joins TRBV4-1 and TRBJ1-4; no clear D. CDR3 length: 16 residues. V dropped 4 bases and J dropped 5 bases, with 17 bases sitting between them. Per germline, CDR1 MGHRA and CDR2 YSYEKL. The CDR3 DNA is TGCGCCAGCAGCCGAGGGAGCACGGCACGGAATGAAAAACTGTTTTTT. Translation: CASSRGSTARNEKLFF.

This chain links TRBV7-9 with TRBJ1-3; 11 bases map to TRBD1. Germline-derived CDR1 and CDR2 are SEHNR and FQNEAQ (reference sequence). Trimming at V came to 6 bases and at J to 0 bases, leaving 10 bases not matched to a gene. This CDR3 has 18 residues. CDR3 nucleotides: TGTGCCAGCAGTAGAGCCGGGACAGGGGGTTACTCTGGAAACACCATATATTTT. As protein: CASSRAGTGGYSGNTIYF.

The chain combines TRBV4-1 with TRBJ2-7, with 12 bases fitting TRBD2. Germline V gene sequence: CDR1 MGHRA, CDR2 YSYEKL. V shed 0 bases and J 9 bases; nucleotides not matched to a gene: 6. The CDR3 spans 15 residues. CDR3 in DNA: TGCGCCAGCAGCCAAGATTTCACTAGCGGGAGGTGGCAGTACTTC. Translating it yields CASSQDFTSGRWQYF.

This chain links TRBV5-8 with TRBJ1-5; 11 bases are a match to TRBD1. The CDR3 spans 16 residues. V shed 7 bases, J shed 0 bases, and the junction held 6 bases outside the gene matches. Germline V gene sequence: CDR1 SGHTS, CDR2 YDEGEE. The CDR3 coding sequence is TGTGCCAGCGTACGGGACAGGGGGGTTAGCAATCAGCCCCAGCATTTT. This encodes CASVRDRGVSNQPQHF. The complete variable domain, with remaining parts taken from reference TRBV5-8 and TRBJ1-5, reads EAGVTQSPTHLIKTRGQQATLRCSPISGHTSVYWYQQALGLGLQFLLWYDEGEERNRGNFPPRFSGRQFPNYSSELNVNALELEDSALYLCASVRDRGVSNQPQHFGDGTRLSIL.

The chain is built from TRBV6-5 and TRBJ1-5; TRBD1 aligns across 7 bases. The CDR3 runs to 14 residues. Germline assignment: CDR1 MNHEY and CDR2 SVGAGI. V lost 3 bases, J lost 7 bases, and 6 bases stayed unmatched. The CDR3 nucleotides are TGTGCCAGCAGTTATTCAGGGGGTCGGCAGCCCCAGCATTTT. Encoded protein: CASSYSGGRQPQHF.

The V gene is TRBV6-6, the J gene TRBJ2-1; 9 positions match TRBD2. With 3 bases clipped from V and 0 bases from J, the junction kept 3 bases outside the gene matches. Germline V lookup: CDR1 MNHNY, CDR2 SVGAGI (reference sequence). The length of the CDR3 is 16 residues. CDR3 DNA: TGTGCCAGCAGTTATAGCGGGGGCCTCTCCTACAATGAGCAGTTCTTC. Its translation: CASSYSGGLSYNEQFF.

The CDR3 region has the DNA TGTGCCAGCAGCGTACGTAGTTCCGGCACAGATACGCAGTATTTT. Its translation: CASSVRSSGTDTQYF. The rearrangement uses TRBV9 and TRBJ2-3; D remains ambiguous. The CDR3 has 15 amino acids. The germline CDR1 and CDR2 sequences are SGDLS and YYNGEE. Trimming took off 1 base at V and 1 base at J, with 10 bases between the two ends.

The chain has TRBV29-1 and TRBJ2-1; D possibly corresponds to TRBD2 (7 bases). Deletions cut 4 bases from V and 7 bases from J, with 17 bases between. The CDR3 sequence is 14 residues long. CDR1 and CDR2 from the germline V gene are SQVTM and ANQGSEA. CDR3 in amino acids: CSVAPFGGHNEQFF. CDR3 sequence (DNA): TGCAGCGTTGCTCCGTTCGGGGGGCATAATGAGCAGTTCTTC.

The V call is TRBV19, the J call TRBJ1-1; TRBD1 matches at 9 bases. CDR3 length: 16 residues. The ends lost 4 bases at V and 11 bases at J; junction bases unmatched: 17. Germline V gene sequence: CDR1 LNHDA, CDR2 SQIVND (reference sequence). The CDR3 here is CASSTHKGSGTGWAFF. Written as DNA, the CDR3 is TGTGCCAGTAGTACCCACAAGGGCTCCGGGACAGGGTGGGCTTTCTTT.

This sequence joins TRBV9 and TRBJ1-5, with 7 bases fitting TRBD1. CDR1 and CDR2 (germline): SGDLS, YYNGEE. The CDR3 runs 15 residues. Unmatched junction bases numbered 4, after V lost 4 bases and J lost 0 bases. CDR3 sequence reads: CASSPQGVSNQPQHF. The CDR3 DNA is TGTGCCAGCAGCCCCCAGGGGGTTAGCAATCAGCCCCAGCATTTT.

This clone came up once. The gene calls are TRBV19 and TRBJ2-7; D call uncertain. Germline V gene sequence: CDR1 LNHDA, CDR2 SQIVND (reference sequence). This CDR3 has 14 residues. V lost 7 bases to trimming and J lost 0 bases, with 13 bases between them. Here the CDR3 reads CASKSAASSYEQYF. In DNA form, the CDR3 reads TGTGCCAGTAAGTCGGCGGCAAGCTCCTACGAGCAGTACTTC.

The chain combines TRBV28 with TRBJ1-5; D not certain. Deletions cut 9 bases from V and 3 bases from J, with 9 bases between. CDR3 length: 12 residues. CDR1 and CDR2 (germline): MDHEN, SYDVKM. The CDR3 DNA sequence: TGTGCCAGTGGAGTCCTCAATCAGCCCCAGCATTTT. Amino acids: CASGVLNQPQHF.

The rearrangement uses TRBV5-1 and TRBJ2-7; the D gene is possibly TRBD2 (6 bases). This CDR3 is 14 amino acids long. CDR1 and CDR2 (germline): SGHRS, YFSETQ. V gave up 3 bases and J gave up 3 bases, with 13 bases separating them. This CDR3 reads CASSWEAGRYEQYF. The CDR3 nucleotides read TGCGCCAGCAGCTGGGAGGCAGGTCGCTACGAGCAGTACTTC. The full variable domain, in which reference TRBV5-1 and TRBJ2-7 provide the parts outside the CDR3, is KAGVTQTPRYLIKTRGQQVTLSCSPISGHRSVSWYQQTPGQGLQFLFEYFSETQRNKGNFPGRFSGRQFSNSRSEMNVSTLELGDSALYLCASSWEAGRYEQYFGPGTRLTVT.

The chain uses TRBV29-1 and TRBJ2-2, with D maybe TRBD2 (5 bases). CDR1 SQVTM and CDR2 ANQGSEA come from the germline V gene. V was trimmed by 1 base and J by 5 bases, leaving 14 bases between them. This CDR3 is 15 amino acids long. The CDR3 is CSVEVTTRWTGELFF. CDR3 coding DNA: TGCAGCGTTGAAGTCACAACTAGGTGGACCGGGGAGCTGTTTTTT.

A remark on this clone: Other DNA sequences within the sample encode an identical CDR3. V gene TRBV7-7 combines with J gene TRBJ2-2; unclear D gene. This CDR3 comprises 14 residues. The germline gives CDR1 SSHAT, CDR2 FNYEAQ (reference sequence). V was cut by 5 bases and J by 3 bases, with 10 bases left in between. CDR3: CASSPDRDTGELFF. The CDR3, as DNA: TGTGCCAGCAGCCCAGACCGGGACACCGGGGAGCTGTTTTTT.

The chain uses TRBV29-1 and TRBJ1-1, with TRBD1 as a possible D gene (5 bases). This CDR3 has 15 amino acids. Germline lookup yields CDR1 SQVTM and CDR2 ANQGSEA. With 7 bases removed from V and 1 base from J, the gap between germline ends came to 19 bases. The CDR3 sequence: CSGGDRGGANTEAFF. The CDR3 nucleotides read TGCAGCGGGGGGGATCGGGGAGGGGCGAACACTGAAGCTTTCTTT.

The chain combines TRBV15 with TRBJ2-7, with 7 bases identical to TRBD1. The CDR3 covers 15 residues. Trimming at V came to 0 bases and at J to 6 bases, leaving 8 bases not matched to a gene. Germline CDR1 and CDR2: LNHNV and YYDKDF (reference sequence). Here the CDR3 DNA reads TGTGCCACCAGCAGAGATCTCGCAGGGGGTCGCGAGCAGTACTTC. Amino acid sequence: CATSRDLAGGREQYF.

This clone was seen more than once but under ten times. The rearrangement uses TRBV10-3 and TRBJ2-3; tentative D call: TRBD2 (5 bases). The CDR3 extends over 15 amino acids. The germline V gene has CDR1 ENHRY and CDR2 SYGVKD. V shed 3 bases and J shed 0 bases, with 10 bases lying between them. This CDR3 is CAISEGPGSTDTQYF. The DNA for the CDR3 is TGTGCCATCAGTGAAGGGCCGGGGAGCACAGATACGCAGTATTTT.

The rearrangement uses TRBV9 and TRBJ2-1; 10 bases fit TRBD1. The V gene's germline CDR1 is SGDLS and CDR2 YYNGEE. With 3 bases clipped from V and 2 bases from J, the junction kept 2 bases outside the gene matches. The CDR3 runs 15 residues. The CDR3 loop reads CASSAGTGAYNEQFF. CDR3 sequence (DNA): TGTGCCAGCAGCGCCGGGACAGGGGCCTACAATGAGCAGTTCTTC.

The chain is built from TRBV18 and TRBJ2-7, with D uncertain. The V gene's germline CDR1 is KGHSH and CDR2 LQKENI. The length of the CDR3 is 14 residues. The V and J ends lost 6 bases and 2 bases respectively, with 14 bases between them. CDR3 region: CASSSVRSTYEQYF. The CDR3 coding sequence is TGTGCCAGCTCGTCCGTCCGGTCTACCTACGAGCAGTACTTC.

The chain joins TRBV18 to TRBJ1-4; D gene uncertain. The CDR3 runs to 17 residues. Looked up from germline, CDR1 is KGHSH and CDR2 is LQKENI. V was trimmed by 0 bases and J by 0 bases, leaving 11 bases between them. The CDR3: CASSPPVGAATNEKLFF. The CDR3 DNA follows: TGTGCCAGCTCACCACCGGTAGGAGCAGCAACTAATGAAAAACTGTTTTTT.

The chain carries TRBV6-5 and TRBJ2-7; no reliable D call. Trimming left V 5 bases short and J 5 bases short, with 10 bases between. The CDR3 length is 12 residues. The germline CDR1 and CDR2 sequences are MNHEY and SVGAGI. For the CDR3, the DNA is TGTGCCAGCAGTCGGTCCCTAGACGAGCAGTACTTC. This translates into CASSRSLDEQYF.

The V gene is TRBV5-1, the J gene TRBJ2-7, with TRBD2 matching over 11 bases. There are 15 residues in the CDR3. The ends lost 0 bases at V and 2 bases at J; junction bases unmatched: 1. Germline CDR1 and CDR2: SGHRS and YFSETQ. The CDR3 DNA reads TGCGCCAGCAGCTTGGATAGCGGGGGGGCCTACGAGCAGTACTTC. The encoded protein is CASSLDSGGAYEQYF.

J is TRBJ2-2 and V is TRBV9, with D unresolved. Germline-derived CDR1 and CDR2 are SGDLS and YYNGEE. Trimming stripped 0 bases from V and 4 bases from J, with 13 bases between. The CDR3 consists of 16 residues. CDR3 sequence (DNA): TGTGCCAGCAGCGTAGCTGGTCTAGGCGGCACCGGGGAGCTGTTTTTT. It codes for CASSVAGLGGTGELFF.

This chain joins TRBV27 and TRBJ2-1; 13 nucleotides agree with TRBD2. J was trimmed by 7 bases and V by 6 bases; bases with no gene match: 3. The CDR3 is made up of 14 amino acids. CDR1 is MNHEY and CDR2 is SMNVEV in the germline V gene (reference sequence). DNA for the CDR3: TGTGCCAGCAGCGGACTAGCGGGAGAGAATGAGCAGTTCTTC. Its translation is CASSGLAGENEQFF.

Here the CDR3 reads CASSTRQGDQPQHF. CDR3 DNA: TGTGCCAGTAGTACAAGACAGGGGGATCAGCCCCAGCATTTT. The chain carries TRBV19 and TRBJ1-5; the match to TRBD1 covers 9 bases. This CDR3 has 14 residues. V lost 4 bases and J lost 5; bases outside the gene matches: 3. Germline CDR1 and CDR2: LNHDA and SQIVND (reference sequence).

The rearrangement links TRBV7-6 to TRBJ2-7; weak D call: TRBD1 (5 bases). CDR1 SGHVS and CDR2 FNYEAQ come from the germline V gene. The CDR3 contains 16 residues. Trimming took 1 base from V and 2 from J, leaving 15 bases between them. This CDR3 is CASSLEPGPGTYEQYF. The CDR3 nucleotides are TGTGCCAGCAGCTTAGAGCCGGGCCCAGGGACCTACGAGCAGTACTTC.